The present entry profiles one T cell receptor beta chain with its context. Its antigen is unknown. The method was immunoSEQ multiplex PCR; TCRdb's version includes in-frame clones alone and lacks a portion of them. The table has about 260,000 clones, about 90% seen once. The study drew the donors from its approximately 110-subject validation cohort, separate from the roughly 670-subject first cohort. V gave up 0 bases and J gave up 7 bases, with 15 bases separating them. CDR3 length equals 15 residues. CDR1 is LGHNA and CDR2 is YSLEER in the germline V gene. This sample was included in a study of cytomegalovirus exposure and HLA in healthy donors. Study in general: It was reported in a later analysis that the 120 validation repertoires used the same platform as the roughly 640 first-cohort repertoires. Overall study results and limits: The listing of 150 to 200 TCR beta chains classed them as cytomegalovirus-associated.

This chain joins TRBV4-3 and TRBJ2-5; D could derive from TRBD1 or TRBD2 (6 bases each). Sequenced material: PBMCs. The clonotype comes from a woman in her 30s in good health and CMV-seronegative. CDR3 region: CASSQDRGGLGTQYF. The CDR3 DNA sequence: TGCGCCAGCAGCCAAGATCGTGGGGGGCTGGGGACCCAGTACTTC.